These 18 T cell receptor beta chains originate from one sample sequenced in a study of beta chain features in type 1 diabetes. Expressed TCRB transcripts got sequenced, as all isolated RNA was reverse transcribed. The assay was immunoSEQ multiplex PCR, and TCRdb's table has in-frame clones only and misses some. There are 400,000 or so clones in the sample; roughly 13% occur only once, and around 0.0099% lies in the top ten. Their cognate antigens are unknown. Overall study results and limits: Shorter TCRB CDR3s, moderately but significantly so, were found in Type 1 diabetes patients in all four CD4+ subsets.

What was sequenced was naive CD4+ T cells from blood. Source of these receptors: a woman under 30 with type 1 diabetes.

This clone was seen more than once but under ten times. The rearrangement uses TRBV25-1 and TRBJ2-3; D is undetermined. Germline CDR1 reads MGHDK; CDR2 reads SYGVNS. The germline V and J ends were trimmed by 8 bases and 2 bases, with 5 bases remaining between them. CDR3 length equals 11 residues. The DNA of the CDR3 is TGTGCCAGCGGAGCCACAGATACGCAGTATTTT. It specifies CASGATDTQYF. Full variable domain (rest looked up from reference TRBV25-1 and TRBJ2-3): EADIYQTPRYLVIGTGKKITLECSQTMGHDKMYWYQQDPGMELHLIHYSYGVNSTEKGDLSSESTVSRIRTEHFPLTLESARPSHTSQYLCASGATDTQYFGPGTRLTVL.

This clone has more than one count but fewer than ten. The chain has TRBV11-2 and TRBJ2-2, with D maybe TRBD2 (6 bases). The CDR3 extends over 14 amino acids. Trimming took 11 bases from V and 4 from J, leaving 17 bases between them. The V gene's germline CDR1 is SGHAT and CDR2 FQNNGV. The DNA of the CDR3 is TGTGCCGGCCGCGGGGTTAGCGGCACCGGGGAGCTGTTTTTT. This codes for CAGRGVSGTGELFF.

This chain connects TRBV30 to TRBJ2-3; unclear D gene. The germline gives CDR1 GTSNPN, CDR2 SVGIG (reference sequence). CDR3 size: 14 residues. V gave up 5 bases and J gave up 1 base, with 13 bases separating them. The CDR3 sequence is CAWSYSPGTDTQYF. DNA of the CDR3: TGTGCCTGGTCTTATTCTCCTGGCACAGATACGCAGTATTTT.

The chain employs TRBV7-2 and TRBJ2-3; D might be TRBD1 (5 bases). There are 13 residues in the CDR3. The germline CDR1 and CDR2 sequences are SGHTA and FQGNSA. V was shortened by 3 bases and J by 10 bases, with 14 bases between the two germline ends. CDR3 in DNA: TGTGCCAGCAGCTTGGGGCCAGTTGATGCGCAGTATTTT. It encodes CASSLGPVDAQYF.

This clone has only a few counts. The chain combines TRBV18 with TRBJ1-2; no reliable D call. V lost 4 bases and J lost 4, with 16 bases in between. CDR1 KGHSH and CDR2 LQKENI come from the germline V gene. This CDR3 spans 15 amino acids. CDR3 DNA sequence: TGTGCCAGCTCACTTTTGATTGGAGCTGGCTATGGCTACACCTTC. Translation gives CASSLLIGAGYGYTF.

J is TRBJ2-1 and V is TRBV7-2, with 7 bases aligning to TRBD2. The germline gives CDR1 SGHTA, CDR2 FQGNSA. The CDR3 length is 15 residues. Losses at the gene ends were 6 bases for V and 1 base for J; bases not matched to a gene: 6. The CDR3 reads CASRRAGVSYNEQFF. The CDR3, as DNA: TGTGCCAGCAGAAGGGCGGGGGTTTCCTACAATGAGCAGTTCTTC.

This clone was counted only a few times. The chain couples TRBV28 to TRBJ2-1, with TRBD1 identical over 8 bases. Germline V gene sequence: CDR1 MDHEN, CDR2 SYDVKM. The CDR3 covers 15 residues. V dropped 1 base and J dropped 4; count of bases not matched to a gene: 3. CDR3 nucleotide sequence: TGTGCCAGCAGTTTATTGGGACAGGCGTACAATGAGCAGTTCTTC. This gives the protein CASSLLGQAYNEQFF.

This clone was seen a handful of times. The J gene is TRBJ2-7, the V gene TRBV5-1; no clear D. Germline lookup yields CDR1 SGHRS and CDR2 YFSETQ. This CDR3 contains 15 residues. V shed 1 base and J shed 2 bases, with 13 bases lying between them. Here the CDR3 reads CASSLFAQVAYEQYF. As DNA, the CDR3 is TGCGCCAGCAGCTTGTTTGCCCAGGTAGCCTACGAGCAGTACTTC.

This clone was counted between two and nine times. Germline is not matched at one junction end, which may reflect a read error. V usage is TRBV7-7 and J usage is TRBJ2-5, with 11 bases lining up with TRBD2. The germline CDR1 and CDR2 sequences are SSHAT and FNYEAQ (reference sequence). The CDR3 spans 14 residues. CDR3 in amino acids: CASRPTSGSETQYF. CDR3 sequence (DNA): TGTGCTAGCAGGCCAACTAGCGGGAGTGAGACCCAGTACTTC.

The J gene is TRBJ1-1, the V gene TRBV4-3; tentatively, D is TRBD1 (6 bases). This CDR3 region has 15 residues. V was shortened by 0 bases and J by 7 bases, with 15 bases between the two germline ends. In germline, CDR1 is LGHNA, CDR2 YSLEER. CDR3 amino acids: CASSQEGRGVIEAFF. For the CDR3, the DNA is TGCGCCAGCAGCCAAGAGGGGAGGGGGGTCATTGAAGCTTTCTTT.

About this clone: Other DNA sequences in this sample translate to the same CDR3. This chain connects TRBV15 to TRBJ2-7, with D unclear. Per the germline V gene, CDR1 is LNHNV and CDR2 is YYDKDF (reference sequence). The V end was cut by 0 bases, the J end by 2 bases, with 5 bases between. The CDR3 is 13 residues long. The CDR3 sequence: CATSRDRTYEQYF. CDR3 in DNA: TGTGCCACCAGCAGAGACAGAACCTACGAGCAGTACTTC.

Only a few counts were recorded for this clone. The rearrangement links TRBV5-4 to TRBJ2-3; D might be TRBD1 (5 bases). The germline V gene encodes CDR1 SGHNT and CDR2 YYREEE (reference sequence). The CDR3 covers 15 residues. V was trimmed by 0 bases and J by 0 bases, leaving 8 bases between them. Written as DNA, the CDR3 is TGTGCCAGCAGCTTGGCAGCAGGGAGCACAGATACGCAGTATTTT. Encoded protein: CASSLAAGSTDTQYF.

The sample holds a few counts of this clone. Other nucleotide sequences in the sample specify the same CDR3. The CDR3 protein is CSVEGGVTEAFF. The CDR3 bases are TGCAGCGTTGAGGGAGGGGTCACTGAAGCTTTCTTT. This chain connects TRBV29-1 to TRBJ1-1; TRBD1 might be the D (5 bases). The CDR3 extends over 12 amino acids. Trimming shortened V by 3 bases and J by 4 bases, and 9 bases separated the two germline ends. CDR1 is SQVTM, CDR2 ANQGSEA, per germline.

The J gene is TRBJ2-5, the V gene TRBV2; 9 bases match TRBD1. Germline assignment: CDR1 SNHLY and CDR2 FYNNEI. The CDR3 consists of 15 residues. Germline trimming cut 6 bases from V and 4 bases from J; bases unmatched to any gene: 9. In DNA, the CDR3 is TGTGCCAGCAGAGCTACCGTGGGACAGGGAGAGACCCAGTACTTC. It specifies CASRATVGQGETQYF.

This chain joins TRBV9 and TRBJ2-3, with TRBD2 identical over 14 bases. Looked up from germline, CDR1 is SGDLS and CDR2 is YYNGEE. This CDR3 spans 17 amino acids. V lost 3 bases and J lost 3; bases outside the gene matches: 6. This chain's CDR3 is CASSGTSGGPGTDTQYF. In DNA form, the CDR3 reads TGTGCCAGCAGCGGGACTAGCGGGGGGCCCGGAACAGATACGCAGTATTTT.

The rearrangement uses TRBV18 and TRBJ2-7; 7 bases are a match to TRBD1. Trimming took 2 bases from V and 9 from J; bases not matched to a gene: 10. The CDR3 runs to 14 residues. The germline V gene has CDR1 KGHSH and CDR2 LQKENI. The CDR3 nucleotides read TGTGCCAGCTCACCAAGTGGACAGGACAGCGCGCAGTACTTC. This gives the protein CASSPSGQDSAQYF.

This clone has more than one count but fewer than ten. The V gene is TRBV27, the J gene TRBJ2-1, with 11 bases lining up with TRBD2. V trimming: 4 bases; J trimming: 12 bases; junction bases outside the gene matches: 14. CDR1 is MNHEY, CDR2 SMNVEV, per germline (reference sequence). The CDR3 is made up of 16 amino acids. CDR3 residues: CASSSIAGGPRKGQFF. The DNA for the CDR3 is TGTGCCAGCAGTTCGATAGCGGGAGGGCCGAGGAAGGGGCAGTTCTTC.

This chain uses TRBV2 with TRBJ2-7; no definite D call. V gave up 7 bases and J gave up 0 bases, with 13 bases separating them. The CDR3 loop spans 14 amino acids. Germline assignment: CDR1 SNHLY and CDR2 FYNNEI. CDR3 bases: TGTGCCAGCACCACCGAAAGGAGCTCCTACGAGCAGTACTTC. Translation: CASTTERSSYEQYF.